The 2 T cell receptor beta chains presented below share a single source sample, sequenced in a study of blood T cell repertoires in COVID-19. Generated by immunoSEQ multiplex PCR, the TCRdb table keeps only in-frame clones and is missing some. The profile shows around 78,000 clones, 75% to 90% of them singletons. Sequenced material: PBMCs or T cells enriched from blood (not recorded which). These receptors were collected from a woman in her forties or fifties with acute COVID-19.

This rearrangement joins TRBV7-6 to TRBJ2-2, with D unresolved. Germline values: CDR1 SGHVS, CDR2 FNYEAQ. This CDR3 is built from 15 residues. V was cut by 0 bases and J by 1 base, with 6 bases left in between. CDR3 sequence: CASSLAQRNTGELFF. In nucleotides, the CDR3 is TGTGCCAGCAGCTTAGCGCAGCGGAACACCGGGGAGCTGTTTTTT.

The chain employs TRBV7-6 and TRBJ1-1; D is perhaps TRBD1 (5 bases). This CDR3 contains 13 residues. Germline CDR1 is SGHVS and CDR2 is FNYEAQ. Trimming shortened V by 5 bases and J by 5 bases, and 12 bases separated the two germline ends. The CDR3 reads CASSIGGMTEAFF. The CDR3 nucleotides are TGTGCCAGCAGCATTGGGGGGATGACTGAAGCTTTCTTT.